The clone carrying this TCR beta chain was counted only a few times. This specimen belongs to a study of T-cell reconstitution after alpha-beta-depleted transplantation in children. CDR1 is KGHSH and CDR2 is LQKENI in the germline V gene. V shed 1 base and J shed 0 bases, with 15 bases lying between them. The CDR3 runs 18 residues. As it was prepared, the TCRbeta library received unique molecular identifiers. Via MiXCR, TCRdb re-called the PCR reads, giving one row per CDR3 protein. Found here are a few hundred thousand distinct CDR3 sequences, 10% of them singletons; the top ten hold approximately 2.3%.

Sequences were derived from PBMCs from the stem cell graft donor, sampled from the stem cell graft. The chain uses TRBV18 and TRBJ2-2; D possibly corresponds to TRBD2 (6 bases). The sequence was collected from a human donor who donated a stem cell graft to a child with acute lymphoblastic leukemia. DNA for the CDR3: TGTGCCAGCTCACCACTTCCCCCTGGAGGGTCGAACACCGGGGAGCTGTTTTTT. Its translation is CASSPLPPGGSNTGELFF. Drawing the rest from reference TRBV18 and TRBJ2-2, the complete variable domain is NAGVMQNPRHLVRRRGQEARLRCSPMKGHSHVYWYRQLPEEGLKFMVYLQKENIIDESGMPKERFSAEFPKEGPSILRIQQVVRGDSAAYFCASSPLPPGGSNTGELFFGEGSRLTVL.